This entry describes one T cell receptor (beta chain). Each donor gave one heparinised blood draw averaging approximately 100 mL. The record originates from a study of beta chain features in type 1 diabetes. In germline, CDR1 is MDHEN, CDR2 SYDVKM. Trimming shortened V by 2 bases and J by 7 bases, and 12 bases separated the two germline ends. This CDR3 has 14 residues. The isolated RNA, all of it, was reverse transcribed, so expressed TCRB transcripts were what got sequenced. Roughly 3.6 million reads per sample on average were obtained from naive, central memory and regulatory T cell samples. Sequenced by immunoSEQ multiplex PCR; TCRdb stores in-frame clones only, minus some. Here the sample spans 900,000 or so clones, roughly a sixth being singletons.

The rearrangement joins TRBV28 to TRBJ2-1; no clear D. The specimen sequenced was naive CD4+ T cells from blood. The sequence was obtained from a woman under 30 in good health. The chain's CDR3 is CASSLALQENEQFF. Here the CDR3 DNA reads TGTGCCAGCAGTTTAGCCCTCCAGGAGAATGAGCAGTTCTTC.